Sequencing of this T cell receptor (beta chain) was carried out in a study of T cell responses to AZD1222 COVID-19 vaccine. This clone was counted a single time. No antigen is known for it. General study points: Variant regions that are unmutated are reportedly the target of nearly half of spike-specific TCRs.

Germline CDR1 is LNHNV and CDR2 is YYDKDF (reference sequence). This CDR3 region has 13 residues. The junction had 2 bases not matched to a gene; V was cut back by 3 bases and J by 4 bases. Using immunoSEQ multiplex PCR, the repertoire was profiled, and TCRdb retains in-frame clones only, with some absent. This table has fewer than 120,000 clones, 80% to 90% appearing once. The sequence was obtained from an adult who received the AZD1222 COVID-19 vaccine. Sequencing was performed on peripheral blood, taken 28 days after the second AZD1222 dose. This rearrangement joins TRBV15 to TRBJ2-7; 8 positions agree with TRBD1. The CDR3 spells CATSSRQGYEQYF. The CDR3 DNA follows: TGTGCCACCAGCAGCCGACAGGGGTACGAGCAGTACTTC.